The TCR beta chain described here comes from a study of untreated major depressive disorder. CDR1 and CDR2 (germline): MDHEN, SYDVKM. This CDR3 is 14 amino acids long. V was clipped by 4 bases and J by 0 bases, with 8 bases between them. Generated by immunoSEQ multiplex PCR, the TCRdb table keeps only in-frame clones and is missing some. The sample shows about 20,000 clones, about 90% of them seen only once. This rearrangement joins TRBV28 to TRBJ2-3; D remains ambiguous. Sequencing was carried out using CD4+ T cells from PBMCs. This receptor was taken from a woman in her thirties in good health. CDR3 protein: CASSSQISTDTQYF. For the CDR3, the DNA is TGTGCCAGCAGTTCCCAAATTAGCACAGATACGCAGTATTTT.